The 25 T cell receptor beta chains below come from one sample, sequenced in a study of blood T cell repertoires in COVID-19. TCRdb's copy holds only in-frame clones and misses some; the assay was immunoSEQ multiplex PCR. The sample records 200,000 to 250,000 clones, approximately 84% being singletons. Material: peripheral blood. The source of these receptors is a woman aged 50 to 60 with active or convalescent COVID-19.

The chain is built from TRBV19 and TRBJ2-5; 7 bases align to TRBD2. This CDR3 comprises 13 residues. CDR1 and CDR2 from the germline V gene are LNHDA and SQIVND (reference sequence). V shed 9 bases and J 5 bases; nucleotides not matched to a gene: 9. The CDR3 nucleotides are TGTGCCAGCGCCGCGGGGGTGTGGGAGACCCAGTACTTC. Protein sequence: CASAAGVWETQYF.

The sample holds one count of this clone. V and J are TRBV25-1 and TRBJ1-1; perhaps TRBD1 as D (5 bases). V lost 6 bases to trimming and J lost 0 bases, with 20 bases between them. This CDR3 region has 17 residues. CDR1 MGHDK and CDR2 SYGVNS come from the germline V gene. CDR3 in amino acids: CASRPFGGIGMNTEAFF. CDR3 DNA: TGTGCCAGCAGGCCCTTCGGGGGGATAGGGATGAACACTGAAGCTTTCTTT.

The rearrangement links TRBV7-9 to TRBJ1-1, with D possibly being TRBD1 (5 bases). Germline lookup yields CDR1 SEHNR and CDR2 FQNEAQ (reference sequence). The CDR3 covers 14 residues. The germline V and J ends were trimmed by 1 base and 4 bases, with 10 bases remaining between them. The CDR3 nucleotides read TGTGCCAGCAGCTTAGGTGGGGGAGGCACTGAAGCTTTCTTT. Protein sequence: CASSLGGGGTEAFF. Based on the CDR3 plus reference TRBV7-9 and TRBJ1-1, the full variable domain is DTGVSQNPRHKITKRGQNVTFRCDPISEHNRLYWYRQTLGQGPEFLTYFQNEAQLEKSRLLSDRFSAERPKGSFSTLEIQRTEQGDSAMYLCASSLGGGGTEAFFGQGTRLTVV.

The chain recombines TRBV5-6 with TRBJ1-1; D is unclear. The CDR3 is 13 residues long. CDR1 SGHDT and CDR2 YYEEEE come from the germline V gene. The V gene lost 0 bases and the J gene lost 11 bases, with 14 bases spanning the gap. CDR3 region: CASSLGRANWAFF. The CDR3 DNA reads TGTGCCAGCAGCTTGGGGCGGGCTAATTGGGCTTTCTTT. The full variable domain, with the rest looked up from reference TRBV5-6 and TRBJ1-1, is DAGVTQSPTHLIKTRGQQVTLRCSPKSGHDTVSWYQQALGQGPQFIFQYYEEEERQRGNFPDRFSGHQFPNYSSELNVNALLLGDSALYLCASSLGRANWAFFGQGTRLTVV.

The CDR3 DNA follows: TGTGCCAGCAGTGGGGGACAGGGGCGTGGGAACACTGAAGCTTTCTTT. It specifies CASSGGQGRGNTEAFF. The chain carries TRBV2 and TRBJ1-1; TRBD1 matches at 10 bases. The trim removed 4 bases at V and 1 base at J, leaving 6 bases unmatched. Germline-derived CDR1 and CDR2 are SNHLY and FYNNEI. The CDR3 is made up of 16 amino acids. Together with reference TRBV2 and TRBJ1-1, the CDR3 gives the full variable domain: EPEVTQTPSHQVTQMGQEVILRCVPISNHLYFYWYRQILGQKVEFLVSFYNNEISEKSEIFDDQFSVERPDGSNFTLKIRSTKLEDSAMYFCASSGGQGRGNTEAFFGQGTRLTVV.

The J gene is TRBJ1-2, the V gene TRBV28; D is perhaps TRBD1 (5 bases). V lost 8 bases to trimming and J lost 5 bases, with 15 bases between them. Germline V gene lookup returns CDR1 MDHEN and CDR2 SYDVKM. The length of the CDR3 is 13 residues. CDR3 nucleotide sequence: TGTGCCAGCGGACCTACCCGGGGGTATGGCTACACCTTC. Its translation: CASGPTRGYGYTF.

The chain recombines TRBV10-3 with TRBJ2-1; TRBD1 matches at 10 bases. In germline, CDR1 is ENHRY, CDR2 SYGVKD. This CDR3 has 13 residues. V lost 10 bases, J lost 5 bases, and 5 bases stayed unmatched. CDR3 nucleotide sequence: TGTGCCACCGGGGACAGGGGAGACAATGAGCAGTTCTTC. Amino acids: CATGDRGDNEQFF.

This clone has just a few counts. The V and J genes are TRBV11-2 and TRBJ2-7, with 7 nucleotides matching TRBD1. Trimming at V came to 3 bases and at J to 7 bases, leaving 6 bases not matched to a gene. Germline V gene lookup returns CDR1 SGHAT and CDR2 FQNNGV. The CDR3 sequence is 13 residues long. The CDR3 nucleotides are TGTGCCAGCAGCTTTGAGGGGGCTGGGGAGCAGTACGTC. This sequence encodes CASSFEGAGEQYV.

CDR3 nucleotide sequence: TGTGCCAGGGGCACTAGCTATAACTACGAGCAGTACTTC. It specifies CARGTSYNYEQYF. This chain links TRBV5-3 with TRBJ2-7; D may be TRBD2 (6 bases). TRBV5-3 is flagged as an ORF with uncertain function. V was pared by 8 bases and J by 3 bases, with 15 bases between. The CDR3 runs 13 residues.

The chain is built from TRBV12-5 and TRBJ2-1; TRBD2 matches 7 bases. This CDR3 spans 15 amino acids. The ends lost 4 bases at V and 4 bases at J; junction bases unmatched: 7. Germline V lookup: CDR1 LGHNT, CDR2 FRNRAP. The chain's CDR3 is CASGSPRGIYNEQFF. As DNA, the CDR3 is TGTGCTAGTGGTTCCCCGCGGGGGATTTACAATGAGCAGTTCTTC.

This clone was detected a few times. The chain is built from TRBV11-2 and TRBJ1-6; no clear D. V was cut by 3 bases and J by 6 bases, with 6 bases left in between. This CDR3 is built from 13 residues. Germline lookup yields CDR1 SGHAT and CDR2 FQNNGV. The CDR3 coding sequence is TGTGCCAGCAGCTTGAGTATTAATTCACCCCTCCACTTT. Translating it yields CASSLSINSPLHF.

This chain uses TRBV7-6 with TRBJ1-1; D is perhaps TRBD1 (5 bases). V lost 2 bases to trimming and J lost 5 bases, with 9 bases between them. Germline values: CDR1 SGHVS, CDR2 FNYEAQ. CDR3 length: 13 amino acids. CDR3 DNA: TGTGCCAGCAGCTTACAGGGTTATACTGAAGCTTTCTTT. Translated: CASSLQGYTEAFF.

This chain links TRBV2 with TRBJ2-7; tentatively, D is TRBD2 (6 bases). Germline-derived CDR1 and CDR2 are SNHLY and FYNNEI. Trimming left V 7 bases short and J 2 bases short, with 9 bases between. The length of the CDR3 is 12 residues. The chain's CDR3 is CASNGRAYEQYF. DNA for the CDR3: TGTGCCAGCAACGGGAGAGCCTACGAGCAGTACTTC.

This clone appeared a single time. V and J are TRBV5-5 and TRBJ2-5; D is unresolved. Per the germline V gene, CDR1 is SGHKS and CDR2 is YYEKEE (reference sequence). The length of the CDR3 is 13 residues. Trimming took off 5 bases at V and 4 bases at J, with 12 bases between the two ends. CDR3 sequence: CASRSVSRETQYF. The CDR3, as DNA: TGTGCCAGCAGATCCGTTTCGAGAGAGACCCAGTACTTC.

The chain uses TRBV28 and TRBJ1-5; tentative D call: TRBD1 (5 bases). CDR1 and CDR2 from the germline V gene are MDHEN and SYDVKM. The ends were cut back, 7 bases at V and 3 bases at J, with 16 bases in the middle. This CDR3 comprises 15 residues. CDR3 nucleotides: TGTGCCAGCAAAGGGGCTGGTGGGAACAATCAGCCCCAGCATTTT. Encoded protein: CASKGAGGNNQPQHF.

The chain links TRBV3-1 (or the pseudogene TRBV3-2) to TRBJ2-1, with 7 bases lining up with TRBD2. J gave up 4 bases and V 5 bases, and 11 bases lay outside the gene matches. Germline V CDR1 and CDR2: LGHDT, YNNKEL (reference sequence). The CDR3 totals 16 residues. The CDR3 sequence is CASSSVGLAAYNEQFF. In nucleotides, the CDR3 is TGTGCCAGCAGCTCGGTGGGGCTAGCGGCTTACAATGAGCAGTTCTTC.

This clone came up once. The J gene is TRBJ2-2, the V gene TRBV28; no reliable D call. The germline gives CDR1 MDHEN, CDR2 SYDVKM. V was cut by 3 bases and J by 0 bases, with 14 bases left in between. CDR3 size: 17 residues. CDR3 bases: TGTGCCAGCAGTTTTCCAGGTTTCTCGACGAACACCGGGGAGCTGTTTTTT. This gives the protein CASSFPGFSTNTGELFF.

J is TRBJ2-5 and V is TRBV18; 10 positions match TRBD1. With 2 bases clipped from V and 3 bases from J, the junction kept 0 bases outside the gene matches. The germline gives CDR1 KGHSH, CDR2 LQKENI. The CDR3 has 14 amino acids. CDR3 coding DNA: TGTGCCAGCTCACCAGGGACAGGGGAAGAGACCCAGTACTTC. Residues: CASSPGTGEETQYF. Complete variable domain (other parts from reference TRBV18 and TRBJ2-5): NAGVMQNPRHLVRRRGQEARLRCSPMKGHSHVYWYRQLPEEGLKFMVYLQKENIIDESGMPKERFSAEFPKEGPSILRIQQVVRGDSAAYFCASSPGTGEETQYFGPGTRLLVL.

In its sample, this clone was seen a few times. The V call is TRBV10-3, the J call TRBJ1-1, with TRBD1 identical over 8 bases. V was clipped by 6 bases and J by 5 bases; unmatched bases: 8. Per the germline V gene, CDR1 is ENHRY and CDR2 is SYGVKD. The CDR3 has 14 amino acids. DNA for the CDR3: TGTGCCATCAGCCTCCAGGGGGCAGGGACTGAAGCTTTCTTT. Its protein product is CAISLQGAGTEAFF.

This rearrangement joins TRBV24-1 to TRBJ2-3; possible D gene TRBD2, 6 bases. The germline gives CDR1 KGHDR, CDR2 SFDVKD. This CDR3 spans 16 amino acids. Trimming left V 9 bases short and J 5 bases short, with 23 bases between. CDR3 region: CATSSGGLRLRDTQYF. CDR3 DNA sequence: TGTGCCACCTCTTCCGGGGGTCTACGGCTGCGAGATACGCAGTATTTT.

This clone was seen only a few times. The chain couples TRBV4-2 to TRBJ2-2; TRBD2 matches 7 bases. The germline V gene encodes CDR1 LGHNA and CDR2 YNFKEQ. V trimming: 4 bases; J trimming: 0 bases; junction bases outside the gene matches: 8. The CDR3 extends over 17 amino acids. The chain's CDR3 is CASSRLKAGSNTGELFF. The CDR3 DNA sequence: TGTGCCAGCAGCCGCCTCAAAGCGGGGTCGAACACCGGGGAGCTGTTTTTT.

The rearrangement uses TRBV6-2 or TRBV6-3 and TRBJ1-5; D possibly corresponds to TRBD1 (6 bases). The length of the CDR3 is 15 residues. Germline V gives CDR1 MNHEY, CDR2 SVGEGT. With 5 bases removed from V and 0 bases from J, the gap between germline ends came to 11 bases. CDR3: CASSPGVFSNQPQHF. The DNA for the CDR3 is TGTGCCAGCAGTCCAGGGGTTTTTAGCAATCAGCCCCAGCATTTT.

The count of this clone is one. This rearrangement joins TRBV11-3 to TRBJ1-1, with D maybe TRBD1 (6 bases). The CDR3 length is 13 residues. Germline CDR1 SGHNT, CDR2 YENEEA. With 1 base removed from V and 8 bases from J, the gap between germline ends came to 11 bases. The CDR3 protein is CASSLGTAREAFF. In DNA, the CDR3 is TGTGCCAGCAGCTTAGGGACAGCCAGGGAAGCTTTCTTT. Combining the CDR3 with reference TRBV11-3 and TRBJ1-1 gives the whole variable domain EAGVVQSPRYKIIEKKQPVAFWCNPISGHNTLYWYLQNLGQGPELLIRYENEEAVDDSQLPKDRFSAERLKGVDSTLKIQPAELGDSAVYLCASSLGTAREAFFGQGTRLTVV.

The chain combines TRBV6-2 or TRBV6-3 with TRBJ1-5; TRBD1 matches 8 bases. V dropped 6 bases and J dropped 8; count of bases not matched to a gene: 9. The CDR3 has 14 residues. Looked up from germline, CDR1 is MNHEY and CDR2 is SVGEGT. CDR3 residues: CASSKTGEIEPQHF. CDR3 nucleotide sequence: TGTGCCAGCAGCAAGACAGGGGAAATCGAGCCCCAGCATTTT.

DNA for the CDR3: TGCGCCAGCAGCTCCCCTAGTGATACGCAGTATTTT. Residues: CASSSPSDTQYF. The chain couples TRBV5-1 to TRBJ2-3; no reliable D call. Trimming stripped 3 bases from V and 6 bases from J, with 8 bases between. Germline V lookup: CDR1 SGHRS, CDR2 YFSETQ. The CDR3 spans 12 residues.